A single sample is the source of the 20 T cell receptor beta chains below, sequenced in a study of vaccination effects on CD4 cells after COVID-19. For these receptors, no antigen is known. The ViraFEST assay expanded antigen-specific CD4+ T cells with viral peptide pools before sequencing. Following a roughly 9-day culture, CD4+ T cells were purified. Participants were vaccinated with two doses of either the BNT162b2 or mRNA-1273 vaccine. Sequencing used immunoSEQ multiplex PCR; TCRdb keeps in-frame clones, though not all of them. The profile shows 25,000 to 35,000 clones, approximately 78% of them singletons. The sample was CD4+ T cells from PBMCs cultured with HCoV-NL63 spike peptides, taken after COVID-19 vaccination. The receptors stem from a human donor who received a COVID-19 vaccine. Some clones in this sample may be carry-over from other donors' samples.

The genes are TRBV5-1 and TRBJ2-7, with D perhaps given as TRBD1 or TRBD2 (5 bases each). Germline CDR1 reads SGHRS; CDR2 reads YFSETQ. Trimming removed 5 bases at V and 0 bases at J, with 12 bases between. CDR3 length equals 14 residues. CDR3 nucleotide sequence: TGCGCCAGCAGATTTGCAGGGAGCTCCTACGAGCAGTACGTC. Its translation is CASRFAGSSYEQYV.

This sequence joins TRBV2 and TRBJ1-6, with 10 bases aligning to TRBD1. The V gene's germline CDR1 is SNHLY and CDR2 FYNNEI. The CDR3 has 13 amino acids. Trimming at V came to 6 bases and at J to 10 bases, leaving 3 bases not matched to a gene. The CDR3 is CASSRTGGSPLHF. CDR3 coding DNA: TGTGCCAGCAGCAGGACAGGGGGGTCACCCCTCCACTTT.

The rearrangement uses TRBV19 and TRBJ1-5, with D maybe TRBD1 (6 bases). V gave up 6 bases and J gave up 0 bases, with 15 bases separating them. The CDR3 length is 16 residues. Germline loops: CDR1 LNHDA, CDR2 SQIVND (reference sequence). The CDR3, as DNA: TGTGCCAGTAGGAAGAACAGGGCCCCTAGCAATCAGCCCCAGCATTTT. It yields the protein CASRKNRAPSNQPQHF.

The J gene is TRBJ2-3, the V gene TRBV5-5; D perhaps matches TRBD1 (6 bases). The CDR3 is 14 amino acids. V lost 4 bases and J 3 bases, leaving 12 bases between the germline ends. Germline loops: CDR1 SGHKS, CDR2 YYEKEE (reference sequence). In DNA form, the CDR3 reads TGTGCCAGCAGCACGCCGACAGGTACAGATACGCAGTATTTT. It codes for CASSTPTGTDTQYF.

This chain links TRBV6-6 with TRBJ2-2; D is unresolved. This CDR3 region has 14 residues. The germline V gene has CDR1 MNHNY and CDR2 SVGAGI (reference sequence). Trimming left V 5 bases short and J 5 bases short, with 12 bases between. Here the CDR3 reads CASSAPQRTGELFF. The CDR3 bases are TGTGCCAGCAGTGCCCCACAGAGGACCGGGGAGCTGTTTTTT.

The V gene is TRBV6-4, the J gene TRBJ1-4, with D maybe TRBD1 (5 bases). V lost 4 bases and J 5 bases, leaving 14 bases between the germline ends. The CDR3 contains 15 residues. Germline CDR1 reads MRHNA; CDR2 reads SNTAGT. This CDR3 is CASSVEGRKNEKLFF. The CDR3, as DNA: TGTGCCAGCAGTGTTGAGGGACGGAAGAATGAAAAACTGTTTTTT.

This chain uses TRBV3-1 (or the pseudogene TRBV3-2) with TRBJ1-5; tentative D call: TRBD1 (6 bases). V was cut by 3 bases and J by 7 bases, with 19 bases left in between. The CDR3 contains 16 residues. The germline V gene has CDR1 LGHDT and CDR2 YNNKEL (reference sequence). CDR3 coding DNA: TGTGCCAGCAGCCAGGGGGGCAGGGCGGAGGTCCAGCCCCAGCATTTT. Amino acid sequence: CASSQGGRAEVQPQHF.

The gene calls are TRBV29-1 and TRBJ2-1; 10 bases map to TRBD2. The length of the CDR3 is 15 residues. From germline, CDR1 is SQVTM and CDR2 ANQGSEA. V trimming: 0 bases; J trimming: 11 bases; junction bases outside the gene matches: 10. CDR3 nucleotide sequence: TGCAGCGTTGAAGAGTGGGGTAGCGGGGGGACTCAGCAGTTCTTC. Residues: CSVEEWGSGGTQQFF.

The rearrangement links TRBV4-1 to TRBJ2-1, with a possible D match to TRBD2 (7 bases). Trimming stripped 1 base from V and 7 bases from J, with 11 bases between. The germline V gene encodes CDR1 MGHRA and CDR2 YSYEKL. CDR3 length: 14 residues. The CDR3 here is CASSQVGGLNEQFF. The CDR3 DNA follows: TGCGCCAGCAGCCAAGTCGGGGGGCTTAATGAGCAGTTCTTC.

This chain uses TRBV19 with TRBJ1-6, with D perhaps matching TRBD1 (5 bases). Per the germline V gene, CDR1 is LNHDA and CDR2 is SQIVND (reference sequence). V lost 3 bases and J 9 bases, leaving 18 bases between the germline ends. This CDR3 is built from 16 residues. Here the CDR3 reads CASSIHLQVSGSPLHF. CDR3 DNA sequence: TGTGCCAGTAGTATTCACTTACAGGTCTCGGGTTCACCCCTCCACTTT. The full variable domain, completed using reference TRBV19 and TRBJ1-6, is DGGITQSPKYLFRKEGQNVTLSCEQNLNHDAMYWYRQDPGQGLRLIYYSQIVNDFQKGDIAEGYSVSREKKESFPLTVTSAQKNPTAFYLCASSIHLQVSGSPLHFGNGTRLTVT.

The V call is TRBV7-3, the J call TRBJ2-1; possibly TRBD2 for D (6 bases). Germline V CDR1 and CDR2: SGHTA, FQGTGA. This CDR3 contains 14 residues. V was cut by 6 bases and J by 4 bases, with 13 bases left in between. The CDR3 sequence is CASSPAGRYNEQFF. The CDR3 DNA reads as TGTGCCAGCAGTCCAGCGGGCCGATACAATGAGCAGTTCTTC.

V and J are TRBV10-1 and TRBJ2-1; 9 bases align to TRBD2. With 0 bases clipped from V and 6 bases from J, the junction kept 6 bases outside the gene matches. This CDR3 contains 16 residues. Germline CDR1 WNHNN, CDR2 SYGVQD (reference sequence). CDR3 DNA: TGCGCCAGCAGTGAGTCGTCGGGCGGGGGGGTCAATGAGCAGTTCTTC. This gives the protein CASSESSGGGVNEQFF.

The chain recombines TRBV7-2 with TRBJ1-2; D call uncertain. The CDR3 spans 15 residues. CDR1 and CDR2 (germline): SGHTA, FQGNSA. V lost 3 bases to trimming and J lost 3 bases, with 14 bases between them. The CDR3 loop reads CASSLKWSPDYGYTF. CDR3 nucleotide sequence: TGTGCCAGCAGCTTGAAGTGGAGCCCCGACTATGGCTACACCTTC. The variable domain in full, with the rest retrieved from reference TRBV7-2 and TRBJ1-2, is GAGVSQSPSNKVTEKGKDVELRCDPISGHTALYWYRQSLGQGLEFLIYFQGNSAPDKSGLPSDRFSAERTGGSVSTLTIQRTQQEDSAVYLCASSLKWSPDYGYTFGSGTRLTVV.

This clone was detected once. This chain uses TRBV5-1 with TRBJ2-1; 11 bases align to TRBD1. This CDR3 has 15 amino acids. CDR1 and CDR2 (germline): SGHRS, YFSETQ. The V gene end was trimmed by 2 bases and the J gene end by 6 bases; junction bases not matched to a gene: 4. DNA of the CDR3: TGCGCCAGCAGCTTCCGGACAGGGGGCCTCAATGAGCAGTTCTTC. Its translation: CASSFRTGGLNEQFF.

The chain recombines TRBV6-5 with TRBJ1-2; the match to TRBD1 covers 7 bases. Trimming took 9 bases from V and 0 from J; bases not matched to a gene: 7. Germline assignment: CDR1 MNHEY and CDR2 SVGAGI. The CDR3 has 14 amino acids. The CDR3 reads CASQGGPTNYGYTF. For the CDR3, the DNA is TGTGCCAGTCAGGGGGGCCCCACTAACTATGGCTACACCTTC.

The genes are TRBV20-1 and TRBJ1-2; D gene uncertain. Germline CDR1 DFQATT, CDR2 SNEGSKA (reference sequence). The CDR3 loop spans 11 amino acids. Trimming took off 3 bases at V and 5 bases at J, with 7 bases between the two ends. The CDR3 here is CSASMGYGYTF. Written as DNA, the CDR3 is TGCAGTGCTAGTATGGGATATGGCTACACCTTC.

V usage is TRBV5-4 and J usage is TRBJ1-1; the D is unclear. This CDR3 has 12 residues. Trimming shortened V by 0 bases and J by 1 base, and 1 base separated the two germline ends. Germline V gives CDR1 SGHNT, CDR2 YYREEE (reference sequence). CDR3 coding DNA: TGTGCCAGCAGCTTGGCGAACACTGAAGCTTTCTTT. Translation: CASSLANTEAFF.

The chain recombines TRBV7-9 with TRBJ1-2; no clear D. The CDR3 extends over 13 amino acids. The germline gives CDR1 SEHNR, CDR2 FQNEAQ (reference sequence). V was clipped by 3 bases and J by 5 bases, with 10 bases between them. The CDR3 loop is CASSFEPDYGYTF. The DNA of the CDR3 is TGTGCCAGCAGCTTTGAGCCGGATTATGGCTACACCTTC.

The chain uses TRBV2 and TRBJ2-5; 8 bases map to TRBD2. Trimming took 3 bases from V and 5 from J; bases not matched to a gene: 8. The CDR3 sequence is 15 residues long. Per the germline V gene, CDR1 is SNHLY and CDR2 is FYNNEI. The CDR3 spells CASSDRTSIAETQYF. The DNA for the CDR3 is TGTGCCAGCAGTGATCGGACTAGCATAGCGGAGACCCAGTACTTC.

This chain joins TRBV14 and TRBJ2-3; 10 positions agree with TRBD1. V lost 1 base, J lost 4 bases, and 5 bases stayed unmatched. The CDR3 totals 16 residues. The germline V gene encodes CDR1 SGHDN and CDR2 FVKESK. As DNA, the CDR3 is TGTGCCAGCAGCCAAGTCGGGACAGGGGTTGCAGATACGCAGTATTTT. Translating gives CASSQVGTGVADTQYF.